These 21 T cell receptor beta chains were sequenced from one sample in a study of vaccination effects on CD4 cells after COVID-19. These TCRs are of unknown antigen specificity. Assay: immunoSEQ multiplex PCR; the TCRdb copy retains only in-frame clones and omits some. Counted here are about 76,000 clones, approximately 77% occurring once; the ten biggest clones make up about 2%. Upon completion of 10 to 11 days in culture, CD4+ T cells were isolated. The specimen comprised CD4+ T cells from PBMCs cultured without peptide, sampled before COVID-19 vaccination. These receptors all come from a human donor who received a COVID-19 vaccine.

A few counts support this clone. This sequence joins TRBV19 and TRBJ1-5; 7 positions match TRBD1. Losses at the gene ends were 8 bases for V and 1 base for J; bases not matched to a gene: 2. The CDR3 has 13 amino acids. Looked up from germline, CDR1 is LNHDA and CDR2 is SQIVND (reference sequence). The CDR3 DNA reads TGTGCCAGTCAGGGACAGAGCAATCAGCCCCAGCATTTT. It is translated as CASQGQSNQPQHF.

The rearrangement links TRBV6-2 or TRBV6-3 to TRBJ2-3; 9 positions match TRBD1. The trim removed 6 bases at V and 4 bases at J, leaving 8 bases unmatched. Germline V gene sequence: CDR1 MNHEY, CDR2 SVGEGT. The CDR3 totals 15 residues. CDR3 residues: CASSPRQGVADTQYF. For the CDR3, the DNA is TGTGCCAGCAGCCCACGACAGGGGGTAGCAGATACGCAGTATTTT.

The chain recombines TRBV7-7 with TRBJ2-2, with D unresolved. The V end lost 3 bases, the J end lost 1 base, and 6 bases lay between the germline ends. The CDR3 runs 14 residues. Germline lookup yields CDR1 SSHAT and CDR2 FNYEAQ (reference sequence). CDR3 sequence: CASSFSENTGELFF. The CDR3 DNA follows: TGTGCCAGCAGCTTTTCAGAGAACACCGGGGAGCTGTTTTTT.

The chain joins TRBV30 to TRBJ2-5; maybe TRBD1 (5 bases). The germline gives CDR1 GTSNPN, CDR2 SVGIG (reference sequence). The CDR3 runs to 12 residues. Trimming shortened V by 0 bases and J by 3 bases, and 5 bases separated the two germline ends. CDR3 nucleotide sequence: TGTGCCTGGAGTGTCAGGGAAGAGACCCAGTACTTC. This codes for CAWSVREETQYF.

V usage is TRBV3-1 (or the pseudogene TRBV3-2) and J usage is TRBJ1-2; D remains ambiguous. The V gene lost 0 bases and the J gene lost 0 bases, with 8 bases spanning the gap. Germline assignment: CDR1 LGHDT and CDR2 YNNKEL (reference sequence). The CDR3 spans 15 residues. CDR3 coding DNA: TGTGCCAGCAGCCAAGATCGTAGAGCTAACTATGGCTACACCTTC. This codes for CASSQDRRANYGYTF.

CDR3 nucleotide sequence: TGTGCCAGCAGCCGCGACAGGGGCGGGGAGACCCAGTACTTC. This codes for CASSRDRGGETQYF. The rearrangement uses TRBV3-1 (or the pseudogene TRBV3-2) and TRBJ2-5; 8 bases match TRBD1. The trim removed 4 bases at V and 5 bases at J, leaving 6 bases unmatched. The CDR3 runs 14 residues. Germline loops: CDR1 LGHDT, CDR2 YNNKEL (reference sequence).

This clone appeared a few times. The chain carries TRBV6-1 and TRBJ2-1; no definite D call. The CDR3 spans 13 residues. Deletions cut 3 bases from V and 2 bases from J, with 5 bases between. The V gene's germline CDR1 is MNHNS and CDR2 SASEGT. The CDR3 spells CASSEVAYNEQFF. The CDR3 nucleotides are TGTGCCAGCAGTGAGGTGGCCTACAATGAGCAGTTCTTC.

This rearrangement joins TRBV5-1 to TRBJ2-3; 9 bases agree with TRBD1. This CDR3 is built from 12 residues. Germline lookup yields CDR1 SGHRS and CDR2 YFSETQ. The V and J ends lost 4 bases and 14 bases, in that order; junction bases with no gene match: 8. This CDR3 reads CASSPGQGLLYF. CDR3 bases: TGCGCCAGCAGCCCCGGACAGGGGCTTCTGTATTTT. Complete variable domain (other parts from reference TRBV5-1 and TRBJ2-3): KAGVTQTPRYLIKTRGQQVTLSCSPISGHRSVSWYQQTPGQGLQFLFEYFSETQRNKGNFPGRFSGRQFSNSRSEMNVSTLELGDSALYLCASSPGQGLLYFGPGTRLTVL.

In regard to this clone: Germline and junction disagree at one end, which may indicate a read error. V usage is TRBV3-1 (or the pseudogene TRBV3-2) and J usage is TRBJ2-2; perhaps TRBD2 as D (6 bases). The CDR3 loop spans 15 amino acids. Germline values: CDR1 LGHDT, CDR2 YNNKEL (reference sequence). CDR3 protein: CASTQREPNTGELFF. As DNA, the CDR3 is TGTGCCAGCACCCAACGGGAGCCGAACACCGGGGAGCTGTTTTTT.

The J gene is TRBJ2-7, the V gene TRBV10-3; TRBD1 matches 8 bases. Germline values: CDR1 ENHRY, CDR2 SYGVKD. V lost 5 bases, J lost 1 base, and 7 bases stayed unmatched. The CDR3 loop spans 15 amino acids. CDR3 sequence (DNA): TGTGCCATCAGTTTCGGACAGGGTGTATCCTACGAGCAGTACGTC. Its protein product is CAISFGQGVSYEQYV.

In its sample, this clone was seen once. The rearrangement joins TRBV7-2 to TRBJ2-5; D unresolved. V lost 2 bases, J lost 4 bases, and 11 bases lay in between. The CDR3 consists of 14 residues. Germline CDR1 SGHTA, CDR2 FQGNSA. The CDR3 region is CASSLYVIRETQYF. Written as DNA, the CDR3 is TGTGCCAGCAGCTTATATGTTATTAGAGAGACCCAGTACTTC. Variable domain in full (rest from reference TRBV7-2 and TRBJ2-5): GAGVSQSPSNKVTEKGKDVELRCDPISGHTALYWYRQSLGQGLEFLIYFQGNSAPDKSGLPSDRFSAERTGGSVSTLTIQRTQQEDSAVYLCASSLYVIRETQYFGPGTRLLVL.

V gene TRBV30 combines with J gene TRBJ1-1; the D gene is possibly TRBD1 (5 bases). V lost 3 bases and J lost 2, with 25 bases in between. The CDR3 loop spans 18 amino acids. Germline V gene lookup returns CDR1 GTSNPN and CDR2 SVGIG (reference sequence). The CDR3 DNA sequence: TGTGCCTGGAGGTTGAGGGACCGCAGCCCTCCTTCAAACACTGAAGCTTTCTTT. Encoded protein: CAWRLRDRSPPSNTEAFF.

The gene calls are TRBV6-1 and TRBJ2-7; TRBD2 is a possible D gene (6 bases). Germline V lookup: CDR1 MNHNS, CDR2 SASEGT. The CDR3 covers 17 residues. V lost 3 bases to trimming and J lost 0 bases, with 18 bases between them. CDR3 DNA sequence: TGTGCCAGCAGTGATCGGTCAGCGGGCTTTACCTCCTACGAGCAGTACGTC. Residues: CASSDRSAGFTSYEQYV.

CDR3 coding DNA: TGTGCCAGTACCAAAAAGTCGGGAAACACTGAAGCTTTCTTT. As protein: CASTKKSGNTEAFF. The V call is TRBV19, the J call TRBJ1-1, with D hard to call. The CDR3 sequence is 14 residues long. Trimming left V 7 bases short and J 2 bases short, with 14 bases between. The germline V gene has CDR1 LNHDA and CDR2 SQIVND (reference sequence).

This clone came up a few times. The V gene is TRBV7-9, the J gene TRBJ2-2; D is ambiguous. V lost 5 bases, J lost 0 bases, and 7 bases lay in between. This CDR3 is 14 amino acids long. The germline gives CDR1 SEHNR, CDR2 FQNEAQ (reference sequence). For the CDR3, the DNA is TGTGCCAGCAGCCAGGAAACGAACACCGGGGAGCTGTTTTTT. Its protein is CASSQETNTGELFF.

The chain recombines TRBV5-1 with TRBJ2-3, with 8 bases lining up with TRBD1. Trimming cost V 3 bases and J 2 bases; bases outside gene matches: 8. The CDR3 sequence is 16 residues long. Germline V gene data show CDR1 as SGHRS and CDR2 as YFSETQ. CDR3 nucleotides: TGCGCCAGCAGCTGGGATGGGACAGGAATCACAGATACGCAGTATTTT. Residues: CASSWDGTGITDTQYF.

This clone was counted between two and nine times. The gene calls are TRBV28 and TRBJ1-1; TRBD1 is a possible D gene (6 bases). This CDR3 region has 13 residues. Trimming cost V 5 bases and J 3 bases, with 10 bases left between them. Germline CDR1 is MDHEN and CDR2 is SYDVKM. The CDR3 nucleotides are TGTGCCAGCAGTGGACAGCACTACACTGAAGCTTTCTTT. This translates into CASSGQHYTEAFF. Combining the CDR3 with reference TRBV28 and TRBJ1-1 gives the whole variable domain DVKVTQSSRYLVKRTGEKVFLECVQDMDHENMFWYRQDPGLGLRLIYFSYDVKMKEKGDIPEGYSVSREKKERFSLILESASTNQTSMYLCASSGQHYTEAFFGQGTRLTVV.

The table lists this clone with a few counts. In DNA, the CDR3 is TGCGCCAGCAGCCAACTCAGGACTAGCACAGATACGCAGTATTTT. It specifies CASSQLRTSTDTQYF. The chain combines TRBV4-1 with TRBJ2-3; a weak D match, TRBD2 (5 bases). Trimming took off 2 bases at V and 0 bases at J, with 9 bases between the two ends. This CDR3 has 15 amino acids. CDR1 and CDR2 (germline): MGHRA, YSYEKL.

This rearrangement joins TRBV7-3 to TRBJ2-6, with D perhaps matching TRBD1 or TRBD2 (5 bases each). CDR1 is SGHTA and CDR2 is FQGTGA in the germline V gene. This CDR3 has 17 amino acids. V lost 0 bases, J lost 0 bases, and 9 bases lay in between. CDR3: CASSLTNGGSGANVLTF. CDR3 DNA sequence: TGTGCCAGCAGCTTAACGAATGGGGGCTCTGGGGCCAACGTCCTGACTTTC.

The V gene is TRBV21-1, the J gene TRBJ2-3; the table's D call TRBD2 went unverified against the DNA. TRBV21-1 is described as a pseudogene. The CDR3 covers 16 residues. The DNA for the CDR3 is TGTGCCAGCAGCAGTAGGGTCACTAGTGTAACAGATACGCAGTATTTT. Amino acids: CASSSRVTSVTDTQYF.

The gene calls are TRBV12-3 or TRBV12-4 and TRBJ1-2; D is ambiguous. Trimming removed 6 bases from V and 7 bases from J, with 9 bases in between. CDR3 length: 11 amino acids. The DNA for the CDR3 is TGTGCCAGCAGCCGCGGTGGTGGCTACACCTTC. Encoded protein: CASSRGGGYTF.